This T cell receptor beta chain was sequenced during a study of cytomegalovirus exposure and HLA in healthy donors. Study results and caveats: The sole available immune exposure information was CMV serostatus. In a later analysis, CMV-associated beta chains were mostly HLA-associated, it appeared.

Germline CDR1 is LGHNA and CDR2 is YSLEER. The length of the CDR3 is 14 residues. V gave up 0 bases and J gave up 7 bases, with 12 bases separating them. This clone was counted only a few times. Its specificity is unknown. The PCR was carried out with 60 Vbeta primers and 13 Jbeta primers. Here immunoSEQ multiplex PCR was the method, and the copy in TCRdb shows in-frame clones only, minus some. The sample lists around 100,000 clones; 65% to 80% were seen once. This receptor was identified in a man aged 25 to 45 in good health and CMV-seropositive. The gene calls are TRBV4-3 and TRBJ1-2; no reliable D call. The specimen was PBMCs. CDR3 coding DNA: TGCGCCAGCAGCCAAGACGGAGGGATCGGTGGCTACACCTTC. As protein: CASSQDGGIGGYTF.